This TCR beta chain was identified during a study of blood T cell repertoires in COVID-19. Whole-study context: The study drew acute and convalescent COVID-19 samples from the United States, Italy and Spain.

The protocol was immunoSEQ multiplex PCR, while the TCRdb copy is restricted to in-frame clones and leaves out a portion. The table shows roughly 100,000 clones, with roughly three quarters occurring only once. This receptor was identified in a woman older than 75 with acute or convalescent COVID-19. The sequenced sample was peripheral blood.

The CDR3 sequence: CASSSQGAERETQYF. Written as DNA, the CDR3 is TGTGCCAGCAGCTCACAGGGGGCCGAGCGGGAGACCCAGTACTTC. The chain has TRBV5-4 and TRBJ2-5, with 9 positions matching TRBD1. This CDR3 region has 15 residues. The germline V gene has CDR1 SGHNT and CDR2 YYREEE (reference sequence). V gave up 3 bases and J gave up 5 bases; unmatched junction bases: 8.